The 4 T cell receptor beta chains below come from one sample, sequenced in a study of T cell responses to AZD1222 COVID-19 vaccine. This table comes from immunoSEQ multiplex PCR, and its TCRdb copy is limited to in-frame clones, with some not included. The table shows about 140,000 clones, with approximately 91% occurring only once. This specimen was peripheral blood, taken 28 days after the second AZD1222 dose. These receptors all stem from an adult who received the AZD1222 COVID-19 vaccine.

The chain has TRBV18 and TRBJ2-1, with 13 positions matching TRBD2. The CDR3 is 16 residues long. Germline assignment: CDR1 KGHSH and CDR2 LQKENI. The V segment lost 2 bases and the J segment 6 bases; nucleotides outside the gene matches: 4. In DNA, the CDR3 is TGTGCCAGCTCACCAAGCGGGACTAGCGGGATCAATGAGCAGTTCTTC. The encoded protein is CASSPSGTSGINEQFF.

The DNA of the CDR3 is TGTGCCAGCAACCGGGAGTGGACAGATACGCAGTATTTT. Protein sequence: CASNREWTDTQYF. The rearrangement uses TRBV2 and TRBJ2-3; D perhaps matches TRBD2 (6 bases). Trimming removed 7 bases at V and 3 bases at J, with 11 bases between. In germline, CDR1 is SNHLY, CDR2 FYNNEI. The CDR3 loop spans 13 amino acids.

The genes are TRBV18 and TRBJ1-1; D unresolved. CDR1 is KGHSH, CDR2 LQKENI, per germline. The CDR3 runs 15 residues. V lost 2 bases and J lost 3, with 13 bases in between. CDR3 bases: TGTGCCAGCTCACCAGGGGTGAACGCCTACACTGAAGCTTTCTTT. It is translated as CASSPGVNAYTEAFF.

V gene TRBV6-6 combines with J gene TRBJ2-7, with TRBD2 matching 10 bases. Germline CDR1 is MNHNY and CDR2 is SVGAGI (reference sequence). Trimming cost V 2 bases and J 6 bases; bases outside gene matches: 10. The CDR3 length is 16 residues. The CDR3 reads CASSYPLAGGPSEQYF. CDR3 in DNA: TGTGCCAGCAGTTACCCTTTAGCGGGAGGCCCGTCCGAGCAGTACTTC.